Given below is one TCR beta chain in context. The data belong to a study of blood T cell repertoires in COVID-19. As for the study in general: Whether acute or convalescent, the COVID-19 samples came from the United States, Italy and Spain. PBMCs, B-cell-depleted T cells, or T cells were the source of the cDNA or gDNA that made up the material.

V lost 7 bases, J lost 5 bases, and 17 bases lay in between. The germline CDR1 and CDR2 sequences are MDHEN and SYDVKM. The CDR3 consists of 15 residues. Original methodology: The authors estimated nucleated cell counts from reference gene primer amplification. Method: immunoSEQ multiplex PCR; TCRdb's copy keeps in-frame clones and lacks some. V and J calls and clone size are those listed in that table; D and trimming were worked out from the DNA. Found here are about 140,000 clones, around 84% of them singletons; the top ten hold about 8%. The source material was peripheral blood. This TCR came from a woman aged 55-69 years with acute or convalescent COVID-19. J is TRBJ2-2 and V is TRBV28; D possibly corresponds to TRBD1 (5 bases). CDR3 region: CASKGAVKPTGELFF. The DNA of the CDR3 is TGTGCCAGCAAAGGGGCAGTCAAGCCAACCGGGGAGCTGTTTTTT.